One and the same sample provided the 30 T cell receptor beta chains below, sequenced in a study of graft-versus-host responses after intestinal transplantation. The repertoire was sequenced with immunoSEQ multiplex PCR; TCRdb's copy has only in-frame clones and lacks some. Among 88,000 or so clones, roughly 90% were seen once, and the ten largest hold nearly 0.11%. Their recognized antigens are unknown. The sample consisted of unstimulated CD4+ T cells sorted from spleen or lymph node cells, taken before intestinal transplant. The receptors derive from a human donor who received an intestinal transplant.

This chain connects TRBV9 to TRBJ1-1, with D unresolved. Looked up from germline, CDR1 is SGDLS and CDR2 is YYNGEE. The CDR3 contains 13 residues. V was trimmed by 0 bases and J by 1 base, leaving 4 bases between them. The CDR3 loop reads CASSVGPNTEAFF. The CDR3 DNA follows: TGTGCCAGCAGCGTAGGGCCGAACACTGAAGCTTTCTTT.

The chain uses TRBV6-5 and TRBJ1-3; D is unresolved. There are 14 residues in the CDR3. Germline V gene data show CDR1 as MNHEY and CDR2 as SVGAGI. The V gene lost 5 bases and the J gene lost 0 bases, with 8 bases spanning the gap. In DNA, the CDR3 is TGTGCCAGCAGTCCGTCCCGCTCTGGAAACACCATATATTTT. It translates to CASSPSRSGNTIYF.

The count of this clone is one. V usage is TRBV5-5 and J usage is TRBJ2-7; perhaps TRBD1 as D (7 bases). The germline CDR1 and CDR2 sequences are SGHKS and YYEKEE (reference sequence). V lost 3 bases and J lost 7, with 17 bases in between. This CDR3 has 14 residues. CDR3 amino acids: CASSWEDRFGEQYF. In DNA, the CDR3 is TGTGCCAGCAGCTGGGAGGACAGGTTCGGGGAGCAGTACTTC.

This clone was seen a single time. This chain links TRBV6-6 with TRBJ1-2, with TRBD1 matching over 8 bases. The CDR3 sequence is 13 residues long. J lost 6 bases, V lost 6 bases, and 6 bases had no gene match. Germline V CDR1 and CDR2: MNHNY, SVGAGI (reference sequence). CDR3 protein: CASRQTGVDGYTF. The CDR3, as DNA: TGTGCCAGCAGACAGACAGGGGTCGATGGCTACACCTTC.

This clone was observed a few times. V gene TRBV6-6 combines with J gene TRBJ2-7, with D perhaps TRBD1 (5 bases). CDR1 and CDR2 (germline): MNHNY, SVGAGI (reference sequence). Trimming took 5 bases from V and 1 from J, leaving 15 bases between them. This CDR3 is 15 amino acids long. CDR3 protein: CASSPATAFSYEQYF. Written as DNA, the CDR3 is TGTGCCAGCAGTCCAGCGACAGCATTTTCCTACGAGCAGTACTTC.

There are a few counts of this clone. This chain's CDR3 is CASSLGQGGTIYF. The CDR3 coding sequence is TGCGCCAGCAGCTTGGGCCAGGGGGGCACCATATATTTT. This rearrangement joins TRBV5-1 to TRBJ1-3; 7 bases are shared with TRBD1. V shed 0 bases, J shed 9 bases, and the junction held 3 bases outside the gene matches. This CDR3 spans 13 amino acids. The germline V gene has CDR1 SGHRS and CDR2 YFSETQ. The whole variable domain, remainder taken from reference TRBV5-1 and TRBJ1-3, is KAGVTQTPRYLIKTRGQQVTLSCSPISGHRSVSWYQQTPGQGLQFLFEYFSETQRNKGNFPGRFSGRQFSNSRSEMNVSTLELGDSALYLCASSLGQGGTIYFGEGSWLTVV.

The chain carries TRBV7-9 and TRBJ1-4; D not certain. Trimming removed 3 bases from V and 4 bases from J, with 18 bases in between. CDR1 and CDR2 from the germline V gene are SEHNR and FQNEAQ (reference sequence). CDR3 size: 17 residues. The CDR3 protein is CASSFQFSREYNEKLFF. CDR3 DNA: TGTGCCAGCAGCTTTCAATTCTCCCGGGAGTATAATGAAAAACTGTTTTTT.

Only a few counts were recorded for this clone. V usage is TRBV7-9 and J usage is TRBJ1-2; no clear D. The germline V gene encodes CDR1 SEHNR and CDR2 FQNEAQ (reference sequence). This CDR3 is built from 14 residues. V dropped 1 base and J dropped 6 bases, with 12 bases sitting between them. The CDR3 sequence is CASSLGSGMDGYTF. CDR3 DNA: TGTGCCAGCAGCTTAGGTTCCGGGATGGATGGCTACACCTTC.

The gene calls are TRBV7-2 and TRBJ2-3, with 15 bases that match TRBD2. The CDR3 consists of 17 residues. Germline CDR1 reads SGHTA; CDR2 reads FQGNSA. Losses at the gene ends were 4 bases for V and 5 bases for J; bases not matched to a gene: 7. The CDR3 spells CASSWWTSGGAGDTQYF. CDR3 DNA: TGTGCCAGCAGCTGGTGGACTAGCGGGGGGGCCGGAGATACGCAGTATTTT.

The chain is built from TRBV19 and TRBJ1-1, with 7 bases fitting TRBD1. Germline-derived CDR1 and CDR2 are LNHDA and SQIVND (reference sequence). This CDR3 is 11 amino acids long. The ends lost 3 bases at V and 13 bases at J; junction bases unmatched: 5. CDR3 sequence reads: CASSIDRDVFF. The CDR3 bases are TGTGCCAGTAGTATTGACAGGGATGTTTTCTTT.

V usage is TRBV9 and J usage is TRBJ2-1, with TRBD2 as a possible D gene (6 bases). There are 14 residues in the CDR3. Trimming removed 4 bases at V and 4 bases at J, with 12 bases between. Per germline, CDR1 SGDLS and CDR2 YYNGEE. The CDR3 loop is CASSPPGLYNEQFF. The CDR3 nucleotides are TGTGCCAGCAGCCCGCCGGGACTGTACAATGAGCAGTTCTTC.

This clone was seen more than once but under ten times. This sequence joins TRBV5-1 and TRBJ1-1; D may be TRBD1 (6 bases). With 5 bases removed from V and 2 bases from J, the gap between germline ends came to 13 bases. This CDR3 has 14 amino acids. CDR1 is SGHRS, CDR2 YFSETQ, per germline. The CDR3 DNA is TGCGCCAGCAGTCGAGGACAGCTAAACACTGAAGCTTTCTTT. It specifies CASSRGQLNTEAFF. The whole variable domain, remainder taken from reference TRBV5-1 and TRBJ1-1, is KAGVTQTPRYLIKTRGQQVTLSCSPISGHRSVSWYQQTPGQGLQFLFEYFSETQRNKGNFPGRFSGRQFSNSRSEMNVSTLELGDSALYLCASSRGQLNTEAFFGQGTRLTVV.

The rearrangement uses TRBV18 and TRBJ2-1, with 7 bases fitting TRBD2. Per the germline V gene, CDR1 is KGHSH and CDR2 is LQKENI. The CDR3 consists of 15 residues. V was clipped by 6 bases and J by 6 bases; unmatched bases: 11. The CDR3 coding sequence is TGTGCCAGCTCCCCCCCTGGAGCGGGGCCCAATGAGCAGTTCTTC. Encoded protein: CASSPPGAGPNEQFF. The full variable domain, its missing parts supplied by reference TRBV18 and TRBJ2-1, is NAGVMQNPRHLVRRRGQEARLRCSPMKGHSHVYWYRQLPEEGLKFMVYLQKENIIDESGMPKERFSAEFPKEGPSILRIQQVVRGDSAAYFCASSPPGAGPNEQFFGPGTRLTVL.

The V and J genes are TRBV2 and TRBJ2-1, with 7 bases that match TRBD1. The V and J ends lost 7 bases and 4 bases, in that order; junction bases with no gene match: 10. CDR3 length: 15 residues. CDR1 is SNHLY, CDR2 FYNNEI, per germline. The CDR3 loop reads CASTPDRVPYNEQFF. CDR3 sequence (DNA): TGTGCCAGCACACCTGACAGGGTTCCGTACAATGAGCAGTTCTTC.

V and J are TRBV4-1 and TRBJ2-7, with D uncertain. The CDR3 has 14 residues. Germline CDR1 MGHRA, CDR2 YSYEKL. Trimming took 1 base from V and 3 from J, leaving 10 bases between them. The CDR3: CASSQGPSDYEQYF. In nucleotides, the CDR3 is TGCGCCAGCAGCCAAGGGCCGAGCGACTACGAGCAGTACTTC.

The CDR3 spells CASRSIAGGYNEQFF. The CDR3 DNA is TGTGCCAGCAGATCTATAGCGGGGGGATACAATGAGCAGTTCTTC. The chain recombines TRBV6-1 with TRBJ2-1, with 10 bases that match TRBD2. The V segment lost 6 bases and the J segment 4 bases; nucleotides outside the gene matches: 6. In germline, CDR1 is MNHNS, CDR2 SASEGT. The CDR3 runs 15 residues.

The chain combines TRBV6-5 with TRBJ1-4; D is unresolved. Per the germline V gene, CDR1 is MNHEY and CDR2 is SVGAGI. The CDR3 is 14 amino acids. V was cut by 0 bases and J by 5 bases, with 7 bases left in between. The CDR3 spells CASSYSGRNEKLFF. CDR3 DNA: TGTGCCAGCAGTTACTCAGGCAGGAATGAAAAACTGTTTTTT.

This rearrangement joins TRBV6-1 to TRBJ2-7, with D possibly matching TRBD1 (5 bases). Trimming pared 7 bases from V and 7 bases from J, leaving 11 bases between. CDR3 length: 11 amino acids. Germline V gene sequence: CDR1 MNHNS, CDR2 SASEGT. For the CDR3, the DNA is TGTGCCAGCACTCAGGGTTGGGAGCAGTACTTC. The encoded protein is CASTQGWEQYF.

This clone appeared a single time. The rearrangement joins TRBV11-1 to TRBJ1-1; 8 bases fit TRBD1. The germline V gene encodes CDR1 SGHAT and CDR2 FQDESV (reference sequence). The CDR3 runs to 17 residues. J gave up 0 bases and V 5 bases, and 11 bases lay outside the gene matches. The CDR3 nucleotides are TGTGCCAGCAGCCACGATCGGACAGGGCTTATGAACACTGAAGCTTTCTTT. Protein product: CASSHDRTGLMNTEAFF.

The gene calls are TRBV18 and TRBJ2-5; tentatively, D is TRBD1 (5 bases). The end of the DNA fits TRBJ2-7 better, so the J call may be wrong. The CDR3 loop spans 12 amino acids. Germline CDR1 KGHSH, CDR2 LQKENI. The DNA of the CDR3 is TGTGCCAGCTCACCAGACAGTCGCGAGCAGTACTTC. Translated: CASSPDSREQYF.

The V gene is TRBV5-4, the J gene TRBJ1-1, with D tentatively TRBD1 (5 bases). The CDR3 sequence is 14 residues long. Between the trimmed V and J ends, which lost 0 bases and 5 bases, there was a span of 11 bases. CDR1 is SGHNT, CDR2 YYREEE, per germline (reference sequence). The chain's CDR3 is CASSLEGSGTEAFF. The CDR3 DNA is TGTGCCAGCAGCTTGGAGGGGAGCGGGACTGAAGCTTTCTTT. Based on the CDR3 plus reference TRBV5-4 and TRBJ1-1, the full variable domain is ETGVTQSPTHLIKTRGQQVTLRCSSQSGHNTVSWYQQALGQGPQFIFQYYREEENGRGNFPPRFSGLQFPNYSSELNVNALELDDSALYLCASSLEGSGTEAFFGQGTRLTVV.

The table lists this clone with a count of one. This rearrangement joins TRBV29-1 to TRBJ2-1; possible D gene TRBD2, 5 bases. V dropped 0 bases and J dropped 8 bases, with 14 bases sitting between them. The germline V gene has CDR1 SQVTM and CDR2 ANQGSEA. The CDR3 consists of 14 residues. CDR3 in amino acids: CSVEDLGVKDEQFF. CDR3 in DNA: TGCAGCGTTGAAGATCTCGGGGTTAAAGATGAGCAGTTCTTC.

The genes are TRBV5-4 and TRBJ2-5; 8 bases agree with TRBD2. The CDR3 consists of 16 residues. The germline V gene encodes CDR1 SGHNT and CDR2 YYREEE (reference sequence). V dropped 4 bases and J dropped 3; count of bases not matched to a gene: 11. DNA for the CDR3: TGTGCCAGCAGCCGAGGACTAGCCGAGAGGAAAGAGACCCAGTACTTC. Its protein product is CASSRGLAERKETQYF. Full variable domain (outside the CDR3, taken from reference TRBV5-4 and TRBJ2-5): ETGVTQSPTHLIKTRGQQVTLRCSSQSGHNTVSWYQQALGQGPQFIFQYYREEENGRGNFPPRFSGLQFPNYSSELNVNALELDDSALYLCASSRGLAERKETQYFGPGTRLLVL.

The V and J genes are TRBV7-6 and TRBJ2-7; D uncertain. V was shortened by 5 bases and J by 5 bases, with 13 bases between the two germline ends. The CDR3 is 13 residues long. Looked up from germline, CDR1 is SGHVS and CDR2 is FNYEAQ. CDR3 region: CASSPQSYNEQYF. The CDR3 DNA reads as TGTGCCAGCAGCCCTCAATCGTACAACGAGCAGTACTTC. The full variable domain, in which reference TRBV7-6 and TRBJ2-7 provide the parts outside the CDR3, is GAGVSQSPRYKVTKRGQDVALRCDPISGHVSLYWYRQALGQGPEFLTYFNYEAQQDKSGLPNDRFSAERPEGSISTLTIQRTEQRDSAMYRCASSPQSYNEQYFGPGTRLTVT.

V gene TRBV5-1 combines with J gene TRBJ1-3; D not resolved. The CDR3 length is 16 residues. V shed 0 bases and J shed 0 bases, with 10 bases lying between them. Germline V CDR1 and CDR2: SGHRS, YFSETQ. As DNA, the CDR3 is TGCGCCAGCAGCTTGGCCGGCACTACCTCTGGAAACACCATATATTTT. This encodes CASSLAGTTSGNTIYF.

The rearrangement links TRBV4-1 to TRBJ1-2, with 9 bases aligning to TRBD1. Losses at the gene ends were 1 base for V and 7 bases for J; bases not matched to a gene: 10. CDR1 is MGHRA and CDR2 is YSYEKL in the germline V gene. CDR3 size: 16 residues. CDR3 region: CASSQGLQGALSGYTF. DNA for the CDR3: TGCGCCAGCAGCCAAGGCTTACAGGGGGCTCTTAGTGGCTACACCTTC.

This clone was counted only a few times. The chain has TRBV6-7 and TRBJ1-4; D unclear. TRBV6-7 is treated as an ORF (open reading frame) with a function not yet certain. The ends were cut back, 5 bases at V and 7 bases at J, with 11 bases in the middle. The CDR3 covers 13 residues. This CDR3 is CASSASEGEKLFF. As DNA, the CDR3 is TGTGCCAGCAGTGCATCCGAGGGTGAAAAACTGTTTTTT.

This rearrangement joins TRBV10-1 to TRBJ2-7; D is ambiguous. The ends were cut back, 6 bases at V and 3 bases at J, with 12 bases in the middle. Germline V gene data show CDR1 as WNHNN and CDR2 as SYGVQD (reference sequence). This CDR3 is 13 amino acids long. The CDR3 DNA reads TGCGCCAGCAGCCCCCGCCTAGGCTACGAGCAGTACTTC. Its protein is CASSPRLGYEQYF.

V gene TRBV7-8 combines with J gene TRBJ2-3; tentative D call: TRBD1 (6 bases). The CDR3 sequence is 16 residues long. Trimming stripped 1 base from V and 3 bases from J, with 14 bases between. Germline V gene sequence: CDR1 SGHVS, CDR2 FQNEAQ. The CDR3 loop is CASSLELGARTDTQYF. DNA for the CDR3: TGTGCCAGCAGCTTAGAGCTGGGGGCTAGAACAGATACGCAGTATTTT.

The J gene is TRBJ2-2, the V gene TRBV6-5; D is unclear. Trimming stripped 4 bases from V and 1 base from J, with 10 bases between. Looked up from germline, CDR1 is MNHEY and CDR2 is SVGAGI. The CDR3 loop spans 15 amino acids. The CDR3 loop reads CASSSPTGNTGELFF. The CDR3 nucleotides are TGTGCCAGCAGTTCTCCGACGGGGAACACCGGGGAGCTGTTTTTT.